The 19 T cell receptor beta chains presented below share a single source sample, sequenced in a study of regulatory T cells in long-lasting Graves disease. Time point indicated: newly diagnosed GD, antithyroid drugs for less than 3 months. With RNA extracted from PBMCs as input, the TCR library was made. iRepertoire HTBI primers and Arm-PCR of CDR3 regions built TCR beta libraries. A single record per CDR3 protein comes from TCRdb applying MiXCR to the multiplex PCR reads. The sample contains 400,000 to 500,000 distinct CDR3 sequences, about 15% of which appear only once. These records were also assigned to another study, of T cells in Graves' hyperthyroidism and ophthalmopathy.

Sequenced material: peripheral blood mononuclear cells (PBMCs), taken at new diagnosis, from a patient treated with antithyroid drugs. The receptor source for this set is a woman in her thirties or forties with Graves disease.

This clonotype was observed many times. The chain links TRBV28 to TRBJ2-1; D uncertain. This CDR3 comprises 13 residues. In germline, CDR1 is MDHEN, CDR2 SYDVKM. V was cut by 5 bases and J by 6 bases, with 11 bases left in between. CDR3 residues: CASSPPGRNEQFF. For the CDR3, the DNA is TGTGCCAGCAGTCCCCCGGGTCGCAATGAGCAGTTCTTC.

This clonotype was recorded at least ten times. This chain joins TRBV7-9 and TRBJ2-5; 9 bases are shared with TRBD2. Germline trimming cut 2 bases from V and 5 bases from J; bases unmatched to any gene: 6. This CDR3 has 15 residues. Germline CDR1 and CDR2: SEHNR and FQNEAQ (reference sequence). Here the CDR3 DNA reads TGTGCCAGCAGCTTAAGGTCTAGCGGGATCGAGACCCAGTACTTC. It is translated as CASSLRSSGIETQYF.

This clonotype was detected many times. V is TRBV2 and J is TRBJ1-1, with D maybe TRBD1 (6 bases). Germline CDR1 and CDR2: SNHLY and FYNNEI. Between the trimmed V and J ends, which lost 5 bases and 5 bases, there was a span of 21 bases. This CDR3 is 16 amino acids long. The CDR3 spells CASSLSGAEGGTEAFF. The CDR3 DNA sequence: TGTGCCAGCAGTCTCTCGGGGGCGGAAGGGGGTACTGAAGCTTTCTTT.

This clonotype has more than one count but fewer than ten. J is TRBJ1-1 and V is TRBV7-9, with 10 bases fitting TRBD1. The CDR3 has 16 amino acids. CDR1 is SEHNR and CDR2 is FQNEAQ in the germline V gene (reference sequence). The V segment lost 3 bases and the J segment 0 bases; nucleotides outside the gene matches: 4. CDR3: CASSFRTGGVNTEAFF. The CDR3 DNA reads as TGTGCCAGCAGCTTTAGGACAGGGGGGGTGAACACTGAAGCTTTCTTT.

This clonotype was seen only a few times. Written as DNA, the CDR3 is TGCAGTGCTGTTCAGGGGGCGGTTTATCAGCCCCAGCATTTT. This translates into CSAVQGAVYQPQHF. The chain recombines TRBV20-1 with TRBJ1-5; 8 nucleotides match TRBD1. CDR3 length equals 14 residues. Germline V gene sequence: CDR1 DFQATT, CDR2 SNEGSKA (reference sequence). The V and J ends lost 5 bases and 5 bases, in that order; junction bases with no gene match: 8.

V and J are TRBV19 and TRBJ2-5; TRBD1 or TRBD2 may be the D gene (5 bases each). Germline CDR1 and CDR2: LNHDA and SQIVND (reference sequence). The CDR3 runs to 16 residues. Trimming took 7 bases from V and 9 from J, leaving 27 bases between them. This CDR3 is CASTPGGHPGSAPQYF. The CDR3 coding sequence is TGTGCCAGTACCCCCGGAGGACACCCCGGGTCAGCGCCCCAGTACTTC.

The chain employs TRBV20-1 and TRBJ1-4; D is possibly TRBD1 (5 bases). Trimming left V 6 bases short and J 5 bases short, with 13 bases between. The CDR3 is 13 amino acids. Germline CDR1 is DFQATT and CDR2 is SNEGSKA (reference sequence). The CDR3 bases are TGCAGTGCCCGGGGACCGCTAAATGAAAAACTGTTTTTT. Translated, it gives CSARGPLNEKLFF.

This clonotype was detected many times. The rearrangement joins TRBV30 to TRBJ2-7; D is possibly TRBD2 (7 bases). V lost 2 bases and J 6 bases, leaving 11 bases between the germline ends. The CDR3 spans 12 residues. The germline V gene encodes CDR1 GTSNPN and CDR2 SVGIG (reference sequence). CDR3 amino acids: CAWSLGGAEQYF. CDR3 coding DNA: TGTGCCTGGAGTCTAGGGGGGGCCGAGCAGTACTTC.

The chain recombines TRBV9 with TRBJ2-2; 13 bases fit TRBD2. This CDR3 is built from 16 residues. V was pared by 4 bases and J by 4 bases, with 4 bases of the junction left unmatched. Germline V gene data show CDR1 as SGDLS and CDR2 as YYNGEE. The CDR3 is CASSPTSGRFTGELFF. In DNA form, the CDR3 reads TGTGCCAGCAGCCCGACTAGCGGGAGGTTCACCGGGGAGCTGTTTTTT.

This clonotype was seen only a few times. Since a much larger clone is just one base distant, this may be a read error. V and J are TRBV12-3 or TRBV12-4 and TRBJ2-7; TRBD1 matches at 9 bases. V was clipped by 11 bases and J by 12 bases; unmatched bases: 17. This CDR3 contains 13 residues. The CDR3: CASIRTGALVRYF. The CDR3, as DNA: TGTGCCTCTATCCGGACAGGGGCCTTGGTGCGGTACTTC.

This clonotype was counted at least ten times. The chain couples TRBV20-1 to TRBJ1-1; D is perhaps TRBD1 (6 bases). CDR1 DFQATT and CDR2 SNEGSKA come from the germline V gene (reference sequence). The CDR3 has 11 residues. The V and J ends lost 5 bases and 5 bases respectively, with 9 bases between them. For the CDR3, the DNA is TGCAGTGCTGCAGGGGATACTGAAGCTTTCTTT. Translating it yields CSAAGDTEAFF.

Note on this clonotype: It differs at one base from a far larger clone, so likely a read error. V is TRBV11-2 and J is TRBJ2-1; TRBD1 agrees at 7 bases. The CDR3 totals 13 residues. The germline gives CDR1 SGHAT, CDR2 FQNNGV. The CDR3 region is CASSLTGYNEQLF. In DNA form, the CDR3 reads TGTGCCAGCAGCTTGACAGGGTACAATGAGCAGCTCTTC. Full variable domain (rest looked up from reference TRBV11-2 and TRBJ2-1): EAGVAQSPRYKIIEKRQSVAFWCNPISGHATLYWYQQILGQGPKLLIQFQNNGVVDDSQLPKDRFSAERLKGVDSTLKIQPAKLEDSAVYLCASSLTGYNEQLFGPGTRLTVL.

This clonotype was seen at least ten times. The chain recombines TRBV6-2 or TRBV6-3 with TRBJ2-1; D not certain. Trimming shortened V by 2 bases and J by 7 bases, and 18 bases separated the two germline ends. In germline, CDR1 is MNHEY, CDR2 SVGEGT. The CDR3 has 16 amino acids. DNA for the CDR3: TGTGCCAGCAGTTACGACCTATGGACCCCGCCTAATGAGCAGTTCTTC. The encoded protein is CASSYDLWTPPNEQFF.

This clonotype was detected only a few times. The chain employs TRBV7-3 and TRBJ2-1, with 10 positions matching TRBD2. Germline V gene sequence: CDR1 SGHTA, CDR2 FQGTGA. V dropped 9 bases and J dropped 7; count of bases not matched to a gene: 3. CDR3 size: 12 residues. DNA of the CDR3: TGTGCCAGAAGCGGGAGGGGTAATGAGCAGTTCTTC. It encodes CARSGRGNEQFF.

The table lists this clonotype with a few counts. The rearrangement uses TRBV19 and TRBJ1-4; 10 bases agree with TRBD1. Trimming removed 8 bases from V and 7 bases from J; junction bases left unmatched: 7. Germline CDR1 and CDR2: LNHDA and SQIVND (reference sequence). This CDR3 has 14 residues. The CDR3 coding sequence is TGTGCCAGTCGCAGACAGGGGGCGCTTGAAAAACTGTTTTTT. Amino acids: CASRRQGALEKLFF.

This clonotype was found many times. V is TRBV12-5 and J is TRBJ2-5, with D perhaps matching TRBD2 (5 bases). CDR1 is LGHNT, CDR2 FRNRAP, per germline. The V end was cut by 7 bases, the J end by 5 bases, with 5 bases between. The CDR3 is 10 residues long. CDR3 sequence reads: CASAGETQYF. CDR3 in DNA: TGTGCTAGTGCGGGGGAGACCCAGTACTTC.

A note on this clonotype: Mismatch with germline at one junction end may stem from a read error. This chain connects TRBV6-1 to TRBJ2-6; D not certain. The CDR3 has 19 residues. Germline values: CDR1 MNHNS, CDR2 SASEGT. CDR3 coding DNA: TGTGCCAGCAGTGCGCTACGAGAAGCTCCCTTCTCTGAGGCCAACGTCCTGACTTTC. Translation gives CASSALREAPFSEANVLTF.

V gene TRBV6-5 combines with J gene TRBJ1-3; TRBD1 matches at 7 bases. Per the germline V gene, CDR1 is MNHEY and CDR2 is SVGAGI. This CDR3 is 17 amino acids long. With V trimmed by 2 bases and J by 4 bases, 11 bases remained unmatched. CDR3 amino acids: CASSYPAGGTGGNTIYF. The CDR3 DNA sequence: TGTGCCAGCAGTTACCCAGCAGGGGGGACGGGGGGAAACACCATATATTTT.

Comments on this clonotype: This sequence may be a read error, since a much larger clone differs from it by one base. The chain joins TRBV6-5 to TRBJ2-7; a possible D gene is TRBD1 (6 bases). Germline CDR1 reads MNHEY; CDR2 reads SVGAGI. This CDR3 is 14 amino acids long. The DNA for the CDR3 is TGTGCCAGCAGTTTGGTCAGGGGCCTCTACGAGCAGCACTTC. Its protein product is CASSLVRGLYEQHF.